The 21 T cell receptor beta chains below were found in one sample sequenced in a study of OX40 agonist ivuxolimab in advanced cancers. Only in-frame clones appear in the TCRdb table, and some are missing; sequencing was by immunoSEQ multiplex PCR. There are around 83,000 clones in the sample; over 75% occur only once, and 4.1% lies in the top ten. Sequencing was performed on CD4+ or CD8+ T cells sorted from blood, taken in a trial of the OX40 agonist ivuxolimab. These receptors were collected from an adult with an advanced solid tumor such as melanoma, head and neck, liver or kidney cancer.

The chain has TRBV18 and TRBJ2-1; D not resolved. V was clipped by 4 bases and J by 5 bases, with 6 bases between them. CDR3 length: 12 amino acids. CDR1 and CDR2 (germline): KGHSH, LQKENI. In nucleotides, the CDR3 is TGTGCCAGCTCACGAAACAACAATGAGCAGTTCTTC. Protein: CASSRNNNEQFF.

The chain links TRBV27 to TRBJ1-6, with TRBD1 matching 7 bases. This CDR3 is 14 amino acids long. Germline V CDR1 and CDR2: MNHEY, SMNVEV (reference sequence). Trimming at V came to 5 bases and at J to 10 bases, leaving 8 bases not matched to a gene. The CDR3: CASSPGDRGSPLHF. The CDR3, as DNA: TGTGCCAGCAGTCCCGGGGACAGAGGATCACCCCTCCACTTT.

The chain recombines TRBV20-1 with TRBJ1-1; D unresolved. The length of the CDR3 is 10 residues. V lost 4 bases to trimming and J lost 11 bases, with 11 bases between them. In germline, CDR1 is DFQATT, CDR2 SNEGSKA (reference sequence). The CDR3 reads CSATGREAFF. Here the CDR3 DNA reads TGCAGTGCTACCGGGCGAGAGGCTTTCTTT.

The chain couples TRBV7-9 to TRBJ1-1; maybe TRBD1 (6 bases). This CDR3 has 11 amino acids. V lost 4 bases to trimming and J lost 8 bases, with 8 bases between them. Germline V lookup: CDR1 SEHNR, CDR2 FQNEAQ (reference sequence). CDR3 in DNA: TGTGCCAGCAGCTCCGACAGGGAAGCTTTCTTT. Translating it yields CASSSDREAFF. The full variable domain, rest sourced from reference TRBV7-9 and TRBJ1-1, is DTGVSQNPRHKITKRGQNVTFRCDPISEHNRLYWYRQTLGQGPEFLTYFQNEAQLEKSRLLSDRFSAERPKGSFSTLEIQRTEQGDSAMYLCASSSDREAFFGQGTRLTVV.

The gene calls are TRBV19 and TRBJ1-1; D gene unclear. Germline V gene lookup returns CDR1 LNHDA and CDR2 SQIVND (reference sequence). The length of the CDR3 is 15 residues. V was clipped by 5 bases and J by 4 bases, with 17 bases between them. CDR3 bases: TGTGCCAGTAGTCCCCCCCCGGGCGAGGGCACTGAAGCTTTCTTT. Its protein product is CASSPPPGEGTEAFF.

The rearrangement joins TRBV19 to TRBJ2-4, with no clear D. The CDR3 covers 15 residues. Germline V CDR1 and CDR2: LNHDA, SQIVND (reference sequence). The V gene lost 4 bases and the J gene lost 0 bases, with 10 bases spanning the gap. The CDR3: CASSTLQIAKNIQYF. The CDR3 nucleotides are TGTGCCAGTAGTACCCTACAGATAGCCAAAAACATTCAGTACTTC.

The rearrangement uses TRBV2 and TRBJ2-5, with TRBD1 as a possible D gene (5 bases). Germline V gene data show CDR1 as SNHLY and CDR2 as FYNNEI. V was clipped by 9 bases and J by 2 bases, with 16 bases between them. This CDR3 has 14 amino acids. CDR3 region: CASDLRALQETQYF. CDR3 nucleotides: TGTGCCAGTGACCTCAGGGCTCTACAAGAGACCCAGTACTTC.

This chain joins TRBV6-1 and TRBJ2-5, with 12 bases identical to TRBD1. The CDR3 is made up of 15 amino acids. Germline V CDR1 and CDR2: MNHNS, SASEGT. Unmatched junction bases numbered 4, after V lost 6 bases and J lost 2 bases. The CDR3 region is CASRPGQGAQETQYF. CDR3 in DNA: TGTGCCAGCAGGCCGGGACAGGGGGCTCAAGAGACCCAGTACTTC.

There are a few counts of this clone. This chain connects TRBV9 to TRBJ1-2; the D gene is possibly TRBD1 (6 bases). The CDR3 contains 14 residues. Per the germline V gene, CDR1 is SGDLS and CDR2 is YYNGEE. V gave up 3 bases and J gave up 4 bases, with 13 bases separating them. The CDR3 spells CASSAQGISYGYTF. The CDR3 region has the DNA TGTGCCAGCAGCGCGCAGGGGATCAGCTATGGCTACACCTTC.

This chain links TRBV2 with TRBJ2-5, with TRBD2 identical over 11 bases. Unmatched junction bases numbered 6, after V lost 7 bases and J lost 5 bases. This CDR3 spans 14 amino acids. CDR1 and CDR2 (germline): SNHLY, FYNNEI. In DNA form, the CDR3 reads TGTGCCAGCACGGGGATAGCGGGGGGGGAGACCCAGTACTTC. Translating gives CASTGIAGGETQYF.

Note on this clone: Its ends do not fully match the called genes, so a read error is possible. V is TRBV5-1 and J is TRBJ1-5; D is undetermined. Per germline, CDR1 SGHRS and CDR2 YFSETQ. The CDR3 contains 16 residues. This chain's CDR3 is CASSLEGADSNRPQHF. The CDR3 bases are TGCGCCAGCAGCTTGGAGGGTGCGGATAGCAATCGGCCCCAGCATTTT. Complete variable domain (other parts from reference TRBV5-1 and TRBJ1-5): KAGVTQTPRYLIKTRGQQVTLSCSPISGHRSVSWYQQTPGQGLQFLFEYFSETQRNKGNFPGRFSGRQFSNSRSEMNVSTLELGDSALYLCASSLEGADSNRPQHFGDGTRLSIL.

There are a few counts of this clone. This chain joins TRBV30 and TRBJ1-1; the D gene is possibly TRBD1 (5 bases). The CDR3 spans 14 residues. The V gene's germline CDR1 is GTSNPN and CDR2 SVGIG (reference sequence). V was trimmed by 1 base and J by 5 bases, leaving 14 bases between them. The CDR3 nucleotides read TGTGCCTGGAGTGGGTCCCGGGGGGGGACTGAAGCTTTCTTT. Its protein is CAWSGSRGGTEAFF.

The rearrangement uses TRBV5-1 and TRBJ2-7; 11 bases map to TRBD2. Losses at the gene ends were 0 bases for V and 5 bases for J; bases not matched to a gene: 4. CDR3 size: 15 residues. Per germline, CDR1 SGHRS and CDR2 YFSETQ. This chain's CDR3 is CASSLATLAGDEQYF. CDR3 bases: TGCGCCAGCAGCTTGGCCACACTAGCGGGAGACGAGCAGTACTTC. Full variable domain (rest looked up from reference TRBV5-1 and TRBJ2-7): KAGVTQTPRYLIKTRGQQVTLSCSPISGHRSVSWYQQTPGQGLQFLFEYFSETQRNKGNFPGRFSGRQFSNSRSEMNVSTLELGDSALYLCASSLATLAGDEQYFGPGTRLTVT.

The chain employs TRBV7-5 and TRBJ1-1. TRBV7-5 is recorded as a pseudogene. The CDR3 totals 10 residues. The CDR3: CASSPTEAFF. The DNA of the CDR3 is TGTGCCAGCAGCCCCACTGAAGCTTTCTTT.

The CDR3 loop reads CASSNPRDRHNQPQHF. The DNA for the CDR3 is TGTGCCAGCAGCAACCCCCGGGACCGACACAATCAGCCCCAGCATTTT. The rearrangement joins TRBV21-1 to TRBJ1-5. TRBV21-1 is reported as a pseudogene. The CDR3 has 16 amino acids.

The V gene is TRBV5-1, the J gene TRBJ1-1; weak D call: TRBD1 (5 bases). Trimming removed 0 bases from V and 4 bases from J, with 13 bases in between. Germline V gene data show CDR1 as SGHRS and CDR2 as YFSETQ. This CDR3 region has 15 residues. CDR3 residues: CASSLDGAGSTEAFF. The CDR3 nucleotides are TGCGCCAGCAGCTTGGACGGGGCAGGGAGCACTGAAGCTTTCTTT.

The chain has TRBV6-5 and TRBJ2-2; 10 bases match TRBD2. This CDR3 has 15 residues. With 6 bases clipped from V and 1 base from J, the junction kept 2 bases outside the gene matches. Germline V lookup: CDR1 MNHEY, CDR2 SVGAGI. The CDR3 loop is CASSTSGVNTGELFF. CDR3 DNA: TGTGCCAGCAGCACTAGCGGGGTGAACACCGGGGAGCTGTTTTTT.

This chain connects TRBV10-2 to TRBJ2-2; the match to TRBD1 covers 7 bases. Germline CDR1 and CDR2: WSHSY and SAAADI. Losses at the gene ends were 6 bases for V and 2 bases for J; bases not matched to a gene: 6. The CDR3 extends over 15 amino acids. CDR3 coding DNA: TGCGCCAGCAGACCCGGGACAGCTAACACCGGGGAGCTGTTTTTT. This sequence encodes CASRPGTANTGELFF.

The rearrangement uses TRBV28 and TRBJ2-3; either TRBD1 or TRBD2 may fit D (5 bases each). The CDR3 covers 17 residues. V was trimmed by 5 bases and J by 0 bases, leaving 18 bases between them. Germline loops: CDR1 MDHEN, CDR2 SYDVKM. The CDR3 is CASSPLGAGTSTDTQYF. In nucleotides, the CDR3 is TGTGCCAGCAGTCCCCTAGGGGCGGGTACTAGCACAGATACGCAGTATTTT. Using reference TRBV28 and TRBJ2-3 for the parts outside the CDR3, the full variable domain is DVKVTQSSRYLVKRTGEKVFLECVQDMDHENMFWYRQDPGLGLRLIYFSYDVKMKEKGDIPEGYSVSREKKERFSLILESASTNQTSMYLCASSPLGAGTSTDTQYFGPGTRLTVL.

The chain carries TRBV11-2 and TRBJ2-3; no clear D gene. Germline V gene data show CDR1 as SGHAT and CDR2 as FQNNGV. The CDR3 is made up of 12 amino acids. With 3 bases removed from V and 4 bases from J, the gap between germline ends came to 5 bases. As DNA, the CDR3 is TGTGCCAGCAGCTTTCCAGCAGATACGCAGTATTTT. Protein product: CASSFPADTQYF.

J is TRBJ1-2 and V is TRBV19; D is possibly TRBD1 (5 bases). Trimming stripped 5 bases from V and 5 bases from J, with 18 bases between. Germline assignment: CDR1 LNHDA and CDR2 SQIVND (reference sequence). This CDR3 spans 15 amino acids. CDR3: CASSPRTGGRYGYTF. Written as DNA, the CDR3 is TGTGCCAGTAGTCCCCGGACGGGGGGGAGGTATGGCTACACCTTC. The whole variable domain, filled in from reference TRBV19 and TRBJ1-2, reads DGGITQSPKYLFRKEGQNVTLSCEQNLNHDAMYWYRQDPGQGLRLIYYSQIVNDFQKGDIAEGYSVSREKKESFPLTVTSAQKNPTAFYLCASSPRTGGRYGYTFGSGTRLTVV.